This T cell receptor beta chain was recovered during a study of post-analysis software for immune sequencing data. Regarding the study as a whole: By F measure, samples from a shared preparation batch strongly co-clustered. TRBV5-6, TRBV5-1 and TRBV20-1 were among five TRBV segments more frequent in patients than controls.

In regard to this clonotype: Antigen specificity is unknown.

Carried by the TCR beta cDNA libraries were unique molecular identifiers. From the PCR reads, TCRdb called clonotypes with MiXCR, one entry per CDR3 protein. The sample lists fewer than 900,000 distinct CDR3 sequences; around 45% were seen once. Germline V lookup: CDR1 DFQATT, CDR2 SNEGSKA (reference sequence). The CDR3 consists of 18 residues. V was shortened by 1 base and J by 4 bases, with 24 bases between the two germline ends. The sample comprised blood. The clonotype was recovered from a girl under 18 with multiple sclerosis. This chain uses TRBV20-1 with TRBJ2-3; D remains ambiguous. CDR3 sequence (DNA): TGCAGTGCTAGAGGGCCTACAACTACGGATCCGCTGCCAGATACGCAGTATTTT. It encodes CSARGPTTTDPLPDTQYF.